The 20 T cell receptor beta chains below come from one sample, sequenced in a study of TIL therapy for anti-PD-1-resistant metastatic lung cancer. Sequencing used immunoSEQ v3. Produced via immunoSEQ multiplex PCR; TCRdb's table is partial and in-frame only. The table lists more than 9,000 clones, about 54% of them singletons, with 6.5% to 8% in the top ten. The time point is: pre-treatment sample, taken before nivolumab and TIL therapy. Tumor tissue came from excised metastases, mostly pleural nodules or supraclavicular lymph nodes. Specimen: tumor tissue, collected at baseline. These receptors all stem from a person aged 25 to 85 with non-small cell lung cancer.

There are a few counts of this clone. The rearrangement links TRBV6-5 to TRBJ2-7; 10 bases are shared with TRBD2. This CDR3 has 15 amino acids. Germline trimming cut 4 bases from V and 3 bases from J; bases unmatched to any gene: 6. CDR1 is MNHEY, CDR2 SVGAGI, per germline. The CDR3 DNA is TGTGCCAGCAGTTTCAATAGCGGGGGGAACTACGAGCAGTACTTC. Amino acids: CASSFNSGGNYEQYF.

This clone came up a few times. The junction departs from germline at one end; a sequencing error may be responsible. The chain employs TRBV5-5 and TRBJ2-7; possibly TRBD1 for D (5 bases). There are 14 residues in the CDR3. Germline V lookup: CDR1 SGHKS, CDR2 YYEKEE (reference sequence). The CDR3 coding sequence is TGTGCCAGCACCTTGGGGCTAGAAGGGATCGAGCAGTACTTC. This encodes CASTLGLEGIEQYF.

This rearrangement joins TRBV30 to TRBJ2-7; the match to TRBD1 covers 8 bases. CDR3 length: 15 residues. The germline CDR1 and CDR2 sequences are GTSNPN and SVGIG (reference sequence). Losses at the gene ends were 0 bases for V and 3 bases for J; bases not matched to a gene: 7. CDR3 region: CAWSVVGQGRYEQYF. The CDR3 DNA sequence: TGTGCCTGGAGTGTAGTCGGACAGGGACGCTACGAGCAGTACTTC.

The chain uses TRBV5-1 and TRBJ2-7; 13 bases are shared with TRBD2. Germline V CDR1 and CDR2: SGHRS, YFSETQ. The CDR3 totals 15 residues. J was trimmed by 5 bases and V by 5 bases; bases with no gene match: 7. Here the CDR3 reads CASREGTSGANEQYF. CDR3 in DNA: TGCGCCAGCAGGGAAGGGACTAGCGGGGCGAACGAGCAGTACTTC.

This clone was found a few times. CDR3 sequence (DNA): TGCAGTGCTATGGACTCCGATACGCAGTATTTT. It codes for CSAMDSDTQYF. V is TRBV20-1 and J is TRBJ2-3; D is possibly TRBD2 (5 bases). Deletions cut 4 bases from V and 6 bases from J, with 8 bases between. This CDR3 contains 11 residues. The germline V gene has CDR1 DFQATT and CDR2 SNEGSKA (reference sequence).

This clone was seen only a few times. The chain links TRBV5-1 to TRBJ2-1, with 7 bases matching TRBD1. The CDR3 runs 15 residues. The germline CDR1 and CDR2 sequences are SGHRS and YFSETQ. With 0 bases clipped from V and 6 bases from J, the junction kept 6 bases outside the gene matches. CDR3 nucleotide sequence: TGCGCCAGCAGCTTGGAACAGGGGCATCTCAATGAGCAGTTCTTC. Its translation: CASSLEQGHLNEQFF.

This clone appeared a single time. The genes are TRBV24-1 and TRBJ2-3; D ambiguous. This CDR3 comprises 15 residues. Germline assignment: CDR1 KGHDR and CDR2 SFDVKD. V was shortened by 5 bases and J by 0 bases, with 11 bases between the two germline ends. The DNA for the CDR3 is TGTGCCACCAGTGCTAAGAAATCTAGCACAGATACGCAGTATTTT. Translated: CATSAKKSSTDTQYF.

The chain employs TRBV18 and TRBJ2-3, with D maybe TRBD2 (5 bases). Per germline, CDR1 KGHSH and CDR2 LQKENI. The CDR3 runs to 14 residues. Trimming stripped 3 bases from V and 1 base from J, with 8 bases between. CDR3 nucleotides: TGTGCCAGCTCACCCCCCGGGGGCACAGATACGCAGTATTTT. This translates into CASSPPGGTDTQYF. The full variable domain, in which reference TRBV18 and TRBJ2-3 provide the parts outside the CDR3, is NAGVMQNPRHLVRRRGQEARLRCSPMKGHSHVYWYRQLPEEGLKFMVYLQKENIIDESGMPKERFSAEFPKEGPSILRIQQVVRGDSAAYFCASSPPGGTDTQYFGPGTRLTVL.

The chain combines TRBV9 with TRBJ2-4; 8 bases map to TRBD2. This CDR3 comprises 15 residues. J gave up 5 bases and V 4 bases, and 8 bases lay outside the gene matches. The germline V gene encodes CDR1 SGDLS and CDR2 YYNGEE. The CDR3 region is CASSPSGQGQNIQYF. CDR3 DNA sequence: TGTGCCAGCAGCCCTAGCGGGCAGGGCCAAAACATTCAGTACTTC.

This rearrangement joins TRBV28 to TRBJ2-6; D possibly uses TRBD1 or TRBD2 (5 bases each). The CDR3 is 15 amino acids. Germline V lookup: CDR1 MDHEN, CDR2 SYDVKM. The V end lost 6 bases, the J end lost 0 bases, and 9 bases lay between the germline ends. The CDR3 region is CASRTGTSGANVLTF. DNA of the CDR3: TGTGCCAGCAGAACCGGGACCTCTGGGGCCAACGTCCTGACTTTC.

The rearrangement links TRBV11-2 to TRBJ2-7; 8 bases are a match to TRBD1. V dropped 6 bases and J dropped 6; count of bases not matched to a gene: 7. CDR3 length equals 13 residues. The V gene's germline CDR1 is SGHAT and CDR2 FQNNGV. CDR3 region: CASRVQGDGEQYF. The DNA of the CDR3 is TGTGCCAGCAGGGTACAGGGGGACGGCGAGCAGTACTTC.

The CDR3 DNA is TGTGCCAGCAGCTTAGTGACAATTAAGGCAGATACGCAGTATTTT. Protein: CASSLVTIKADTQYF. The rearrangement links TRBV11-2 to TRBJ2-3; D not certain. Germline V gene lookup returns CDR1 SGHAT and CDR2 FQNNGV. V gave up 1 base and J gave up 4 bases, with 12 bases separating them. The CDR3 totals 15 residues.

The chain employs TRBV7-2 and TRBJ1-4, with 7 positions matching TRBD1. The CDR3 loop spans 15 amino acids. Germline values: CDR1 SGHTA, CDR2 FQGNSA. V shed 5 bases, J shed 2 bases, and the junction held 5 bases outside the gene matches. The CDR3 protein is CASSNQGGTNEKLFF. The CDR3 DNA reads TGTGCCAGCAGCAACCAGGGGGGGACTAATGAAAAACTGTTTTTT. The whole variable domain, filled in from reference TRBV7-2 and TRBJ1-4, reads GAGVSQSPSNKVTEKGKDVELRCDPISGHTALYWYRQSLGQGLEFLIYFQGNSAPDKSGLPSDRFSAERTGGSVSTLTIQRTQQEDSAVYLCASSNQGGTNEKLFFGSGTQLSVL.

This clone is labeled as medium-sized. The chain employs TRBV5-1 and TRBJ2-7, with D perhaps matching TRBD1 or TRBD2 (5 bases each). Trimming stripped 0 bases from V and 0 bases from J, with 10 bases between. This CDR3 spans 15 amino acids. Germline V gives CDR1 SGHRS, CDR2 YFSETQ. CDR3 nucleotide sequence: TGCGCCAGCAGCTTGGCCGTTGGGGGCTCCTACGAGCAGTACTTC. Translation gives CASSLAVGGSYEQYF.

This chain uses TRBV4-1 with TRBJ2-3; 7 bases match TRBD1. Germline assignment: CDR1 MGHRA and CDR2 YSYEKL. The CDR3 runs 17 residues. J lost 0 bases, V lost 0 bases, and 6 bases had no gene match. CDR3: CASSQDRGPGSTDTQYF. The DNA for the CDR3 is TGCGCCAGCAGCCAAGATAGGGGGCCAGGCAGCACAGATACGCAGTATTTT.

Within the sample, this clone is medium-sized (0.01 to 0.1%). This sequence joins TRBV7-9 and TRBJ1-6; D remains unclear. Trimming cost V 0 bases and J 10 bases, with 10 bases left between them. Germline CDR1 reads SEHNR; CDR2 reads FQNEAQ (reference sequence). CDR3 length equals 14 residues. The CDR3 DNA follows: TGTGCCAGCAGCTTAGCTGGCGGTGGGTCACCCCTCCACTTT. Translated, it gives CASSLAGGGSPLHF.

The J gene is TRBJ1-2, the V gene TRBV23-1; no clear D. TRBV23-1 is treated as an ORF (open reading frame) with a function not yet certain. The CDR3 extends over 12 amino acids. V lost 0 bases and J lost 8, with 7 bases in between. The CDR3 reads CASSQSEGGYTF. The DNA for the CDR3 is TGCGCCAGCAGTCAATCGGAGGGAGGCTACACCTTC.

This CDR3 is CASSFRTTGANVLTF. CDR3 nucleotides: TGTGCCAGCAGCTTTCGGACTACTGGGGCCAACGTCCTGACTTTC. The chain links TRBV5-6 to TRBJ2-6; the D gene is possibly TRBD2 (6 bases). Germline V gene data show CDR1 as SGHDT and CDR2 as YYEEEE. V lost 2 bases and J 2 bases, leaving 8 bases between the germline ends. The CDR3 is 15 amino acids.

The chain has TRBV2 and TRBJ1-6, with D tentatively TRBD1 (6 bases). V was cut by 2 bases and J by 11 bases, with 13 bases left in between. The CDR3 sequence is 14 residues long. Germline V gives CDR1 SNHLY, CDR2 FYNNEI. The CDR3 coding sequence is TGTGCCAGCAGTGAAAGGGGGGATAGGGCACCCCTCCACTTT. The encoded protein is CASSERGDRAPLHF.

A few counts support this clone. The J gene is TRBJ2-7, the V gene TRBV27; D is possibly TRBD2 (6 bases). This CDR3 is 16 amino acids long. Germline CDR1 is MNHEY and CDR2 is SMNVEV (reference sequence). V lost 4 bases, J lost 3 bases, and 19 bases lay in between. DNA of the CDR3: TGTGCCAGCAGTTCCAGCTTCTCCGGGAGAAACTACGAGCAGTACTTC. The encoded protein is CASSSSFSGRNYEQYF.